This is a list of T cell receptor beta chains from one sample in a study of cytomegalovirus exposure and HLA in healthy donors. Generated by immunoSEQ multiplex PCR, the TCRdb table keeps only in-frame clones and is missing some. The sample has 110,000 or so clones, roughly 82% seen once; the top ten hold nearly 3%. What was sequenced was PBMCs. These receptors all stem from a woman aged 40 to 50 in good health and CMV-seropositive. The CDR3 runs from the conserved cysteine through the conserved F or W. D genes are given only for firm matches. The listing skips clone size in some rows; elsewhere it reads once, few, many or a size class.

D: TRBD1; size: once; V: TRBV5-8; J: TRBJ2-7; CDR3: CASSLGLGQGTLYF; DNA: TGTGCCAGCAGCTTGGGATTGGGACAGGGAACACTGTACTTC
D: -; size: -; V: TRBV28; J: TRBJ1-1; CDR3: CASSLLSEPNTEAFF; DNA: TGTGCCAGCAGTTTACTTTCAGAACCGAACACTGAAGCTTTCTTT
D: -; size: -; V: TRBV9; J: TRBJ1-2; CDR3: CASSIDSFLSNGYTF; DNA: TGTGCCAGCAGCATCGACAGCTTCCTATCTAATGGCTACACCTTC
D: -; size: -; V: TRBV6-5; J: TRBJ1-2; CDR3: CASSYSKNGDYGYTF; DNA: TGTGCCAGCAGTTACTCGAAAAATGGAGACTATGGCTACACCTTC
D: TRBD1; size: -; V: TRBV5-6; J: TRBJ1-4; CDR3: CASSIGQGAINEKLFF; DNA: TGTGCCAGCAGCATCGGACAGGGCGCGATTAATGAAAAACTGTTTTTT
D: TRBD1; size: -; V: TRBV7-3; J: TRBJ1-6; CDR3: CASSLSPHRDRGSSASPLHF; DNA: TGTGCCAGCAGCTTGAGCCCTCACCGGGACAGGGGATCATCCGCTTCACCCCTCCACTTT
D: TRBD1; size: few; V: TRBV27; J: TRBJ2-5; CDR3: CASSLSTGGETQYF; DNA: TGTGCCAGCAGTTTATCGACAGGGGGAGAGACCCAGTACTTC
D: TRBD1; size: many; V: TRBV5-1; J: TRBJ1-2; CDR3: CASSLTPTGVGNYGYTF; DNA: TGCGCCAGCAGCTTGACCCCGACAGGGGTAGGGAACTATGGCTACACCTTC
D: TRBD2; size: -; V: TRBV27; J: TRBJ2-3; CDR3: CASSYLTSGPTDTQYF; DNA: TGTGCCAGCAGTTACTTGACTAGCGGCCCCACGGATACGCAGTATTTT
D: -; size: -; V: TRBV7-2; J: TRBJ2-7; CDR3: CASSPHRGSFSFSYEQYF; DNA: TGTGCCAGCAGCCCACATAGGGGTTCTTTTTCCTTCTCCTACGAGCAGTACTTC
D: TRBD1; size: -; V: TRBV4-3; J: TRBJ2-7; CDR3: CASSQDGQGPYEQYF; DNA: TGCGCCAGCAGCCAAGATGGACAGGGTCCCTACGAGCAGTACTTC
D: TRBD1; size: few; V: TRBV6-5; J: TRBJ2-3; CDR3: CASSPGQGSDTQYF; DNA: TGTGCCAGCAGTCCGGGACAGGGTTCTGATACGCAGTATTTT
D: TRBD2; size: -; V: TRBV7-3; J: TRBJ2-2; CDR3: CASSAELAGPYTGELFF; DNA: TGTGCCAGCAGCGCCGAACTAGCGGGCCCATACACCGGGGAGCTGTTTTTT
D: -; size: -; V: TRBV9; J: TRBJ1-1; CDR3: CASSGGPPTVPNTEAFF; DNA: TGTGCCAGCAGCGGGGGCCCCCCGACAGTTCCAAACACTGAAGCTTTCTTT